The present T cell receptor beta chain was sequenced within a study of T cells in Graves' hyperthyroidism and ophthalmopathy. General study results and limits: Separation of ophthalmopathy from stable hyperthyroidism was achieved by a 13 V-J model.

This clonotype has ten or more counts. The target antigen is unknown. Trimming pared 6 bases from V and 1 base from J, leaving 19 bases between. The CDR3 contains 16 residues. Germline V CDR1 and CDR2: SQVTM, ANQGSEA. Graves' hyperthyroidism without ophthalmopathy progression within 18 months was termed stable. Amplified regions were TCR beta CDR3 sequences from RNA transcripts. HTBI primers drove first-round RT-PCR of the TCR CDR3. One entry per CDR3 protein, called by TCRdb with MiXCR from the multiplex PCR reads. The sample has under 400,000 distinct CDR3 sequences, 13% seen once. The chain recombines TRBV29-1 with TRBJ2-1, with D possibly matching TRBD2 (7 bases). This clonotype was sampled from a woman aged 18-30 years with Graves' hyperthyroidism. Source material: blood. The CDR3 here is CSVGGPSGSSYNEQFF. The DNA of the CDR3 is TGCAGCGTCGGGGGGCCTAGCGGTTCTTCCTACAATGAGCAGTTCTTC.